This T cell receptor (beta chain) was captured in a study of T cell repertoires in cytomegalovirus infection. Study overall: The authors used CMV epitopes that were HLA-C-restricted (recently identified) and HLA-B-restricted (well studied). Public TCR beta signatures marked donors with CMV infection and the matching HLA.

General study points: CMV carriers with the relevant HLA were identified by cumulative public TCR beta family frequency. There were HLA-C-restricted CMV-specific TCR beta clonotypes dominating the ex vivo response.

On this clonotype: Its target is not known.

TCRdb called the reads again in MiXCR, with one record for every CDR3 protein. The sample yields 650,000 to 850,000 distinct CDR3 sequences, approximately 32% seen once. Germline values: CDR1 SNHLY, CDR2 FYNNEI. The V and J ends lost 3 bases and 4 bases, in that order; junction bases with no gene match: 4. CDR3 length: 16 amino acids. The TCR comes from a human donor in good health (CMV status not recorded). Some clones in this sample may be carry-over from other donors' samples. The chain uses TRBV2 and TRBJ2-5; TRBD2 matches at 14 bases. Sequencing used cultured CD8+ T cells from PBMCs, obtained from culture after CMV antigen stimulation. As DNA, the CDR3 is TGTGCCAGCAGTGATCGACTAGCGGGGGGGCGAGAGACCCAGTACTTC. As protein: CASSDRLAGGRETQYF.